A single sample gave rise to the 15 T cell receptor beta chains below, sequenced in a study of cytomegalovirus exposure and HLA in healthy donors. The PCR contained 60 Vbeta and 13 Jbeta primers. The assay was immunoSEQ multiplex PCR, and TCRdb's table has in-frame clones only and misses some. In the table there are approximately 220,000 clones, 65% to 85% of which are singletons. Sequenced sample: PBMCs. All receptors come from a boy aged 2 to 10 in good health and CMV-seronegative.

The rearrangement uses TRBV6-5 and TRBJ2-7; 10 bases map to TRBD2. The ends lost 5 bases at V and 9 bases at J; junction bases unmatched: 10. The CDR3 has 14 residues. CDR1 is MNHEY, CDR2 SVGAGI, per germline. This chain's CDR3 is CASSNGLAAWGQYF. The CDR3 DNA reads as TGTGCCAGCAGTAACGGACTAGCGGCATGGGGGCAGTACTTC.

This chain joins TRBV4-1 and TRBJ2-1; a weak D match, TRBD1 (5 bases). The CDR3 length is 16 residues. Germline CDR1 MGHRA, CDR2 YSYEKL. The V and J ends lost 4 bases and 4 bases respectively, with 17 bases between them. The CDR3 loop reads CASSPQGGTYYNEQFF. CDR3 in DNA: TGCGCCAGCAGCCCGCAGGGTGGTACGTATTACAATGAGCAGTTCTTC.

This rearrangement joins TRBV19 to TRBJ2-1; 7 bases fit TRBD2. Germline trimming cut 4 bases from V and 8 bases from J; bases unmatched to any gene: 17. Germline V gene sequence: CDR1 LNHDA, CDR2 SQIVND (reference sequence). This CDR3 is 17 amino acids long. As DNA, the CDR3 is TGTGCCAGTAGTACGCCTCCTGGACTAGGTCATGGGGATGAGCAGTTCTTC. This encodes CASSTPPGLGHGDEQFF.

To note about this clone: Compared with germline, one end of the junction differs, possibly owing to a read error. This rearrangement joins TRBV7-9 to TRBJ2-7, with 14 bases aligning to TRBD2. Per germline, CDR1 SEHNR and CDR2 FQNEAQ (reference sequence). The CDR3 has 16 residues. CDR3 nucleotides: TGTTCCAGCAGCTCTCCGACTAGCGGGGGGGGATACGAGCAGTACTTC. It encodes CSSSSPTSGGGYEQYF.

CDR3 region: CASSNQGNNQPQHF. DNA of the CDR3: TGTGCCAGTAGTAACCAGGGAAACAATCAGCCCCAGCATTTT. The rearrangement uses TRBV19 and TRBJ1-5; possible D gene TRBD1, 5 bases. There are 14 residues in the CDR3. Trimming cost V 4 bases and J 3 bases, with 10 bases left between them. Germline V gene lookup returns CDR1 LNHDA and CDR2 SQIVND (reference sequence). Supplemented by reference TRBV19 and TRBJ1-5, the full variable domain reads DGGITQSPKYLFRKEGQNVTLSCEQNLNHDAMYWYRQDPGQGLRLIYYSQIVNDFQKGDIAEGYSVSREKKESFPLTVTSAQKNPTAFYLCASSNQGNNQPQHFGDGTRLSIL.

In the case of this clone: Germline is not matched at one junction end, which may reflect a read error. This CDR3 reads CASSLEGDPQGF. CDR3 sequence (DNA): TGTGCCAGCAGCTTGGAGGGGGATCCGCAGGGCTTC. This chain uses TRBV5-4 with TRBJ1-2, with D perhaps TRBD1 (6 bases). The germline V gene has CDR1 SGHNT and CDR2 YYREEE (reference sequence). The CDR3 spans 12 residues.

The chain joins TRBV6-6 to TRBJ2-7; D possibly corresponds to TRBD2 (6 bases). There are 15 residues in the CDR3. Germline V CDR1 and CDR2: MNHNY, SVGAGI (reference sequence). The germline V and J ends were trimmed by 11 bases and 4 bases, with 24 bases remaining between them. The CDR3, as DNA: TGTGCCGCCAGCAGGACCCACCCAGGAGGGTACGAGCAGTACTTC. Its translation: CAASRTHPGGYEQYF.

This clone appeared once. The chain couples TRBV9 to TRBJ1-2, with D perhaps matching TRBD1 (6 bases). The germline gives CDR1 SGDLS, CDR2 YYNGEE. The ends were cut back, 4 bases at V and 4 bases at J, with 14 bases in the middle. The CDR3 covers 14 residues. The CDR3 region is CASSSGGSFYGYTF. Written as DNA, the CDR3 is TGTGCCAGCAGCTCTGGGGGCAGTTTCTATGGCTACACCTTC. Complete variable domain (other parts from reference TRBV9 and TRBJ1-2): DSGVTQTPKHLITATGQRVTLRCSPRSGDLSVYWYQQSLDQGLQFLIQYYNGEERAKGNILERFSAQQFPDLHSELNLSSLELGDSALYFCASSSGGSFYGYTFGSGTRLTVV.

The CDR3 region is CASRKPAGQGDWEQYF. The CDR3 DNA sequence: TGTGCCAGCAGGAAACCGGCGGGACAGGGGGATTGGGAGCAGTACTTC. This chain links TRBV21-1 with TRBJ2-7; the table names TRBD1, a call not compared with the DNA. TRBV21-1 is reported as a pseudogene. This CDR3 comprises 16 residues.

The gene calls are TRBV6-1 and TRBJ2-5, with D possibly being TRBD2 (5 bases). With 3 bases removed from V and 11 bases from J, the gap between germline ends came to 10 bases. The CDR3 is 11 residues long. Germline CDR1 MNHNS, CDR2 SASEGT. The CDR3 DNA follows: TGTGCCAGCAGTGACGAGGGTCTGCAGTACTTC. As protein: CASSDEGLQYF.

On this clone: The sample carries other DNA sequences with the same CDR3. The gene calls are TRBV6-5 and TRBJ1-1; 10 nucleotides match TRBD1. In germline, CDR1 is MNHEY, CDR2 SVGAGI. The CDR3 contains 16 residues. V shed 0 bases, J shed 1 base, and the junction held 2 bases outside the gene matches. CDR3 sequence (DNA): TGTGCCAGCAGTTACTCCCGGGACAGGGGGAACACTGAAGCTTTCTTT. It codes for CASSYSRDRGNTEAFF.

The J gene is TRBJ2-5, the V gene TRBV15; 7 bases match TRBD2. Germline V gene data show CDR1 as LNHNV and CDR2 as YYDKDF (reference sequence). Trimming at V came to 0 bases and at J to 2 bases, leaving 3 bases not matched to a gene. This CDR3 contains 15 residues. CDR3 nucleotides: TGTGCCACCAGCAGAGACCTAGCGGTACAAGAGACCCAGTACTTC. It yields the protein CATSRDLAVQETQYF.

The DNA for the CDR3 is TGTGCCAGCAGCTTACAACCAGGACAGGGCGATGGCTACACCTTC. Translation gives CASSLQPGQGDGYTF. This rearrangement joins TRBV7-8 to TRBJ1-2, with 8 bases identical to TRBD1. The J segment lost 6 bases and the V segment lost 2 bases, leaving 8 bases of the junction unmatched. The germline V gene has CDR1 SGHVS and CDR2 FQNEAQ. The CDR3 loop spans 15 amino acids.

This clone has just one count. The J gene is TRBJ2-1, the V gene TRBV9; 11 nucleotides match TRBD2. Germline CDR1 reads SGDLS; CDR2 reads YYNGEE. The J segment lost 12 bases and the V segment lost 1 base, leaving 12 bases of the junction unmatched. The CDR3 contains 16 residues. The CDR3 DNA reads as TGTGCCAGCAGCGTAAGAACCGGGACTAGCGGTTTCGGGCAGTTCTTC. It is translated as CASSVRTGTSGFGQFF.

The chain carries TRBV7-9 and TRBJ2-1; 11 bases map to TRBD2. The CDR3 totals 18 residues. V shed 5 bases and J 5 bases; nucleotides not matched to a gene: 14. From germline, CDR1 is SEHNR and CDR2 FQNEAQ (reference sequence). Here the CDR3 DNA reads TGTGCCAGCAGCCCTCGTAGCGGGAGGGCCCGACTCGACAATGAGCAGTTCTTC. Translation: CASSPRSGRARLDNEQFF.